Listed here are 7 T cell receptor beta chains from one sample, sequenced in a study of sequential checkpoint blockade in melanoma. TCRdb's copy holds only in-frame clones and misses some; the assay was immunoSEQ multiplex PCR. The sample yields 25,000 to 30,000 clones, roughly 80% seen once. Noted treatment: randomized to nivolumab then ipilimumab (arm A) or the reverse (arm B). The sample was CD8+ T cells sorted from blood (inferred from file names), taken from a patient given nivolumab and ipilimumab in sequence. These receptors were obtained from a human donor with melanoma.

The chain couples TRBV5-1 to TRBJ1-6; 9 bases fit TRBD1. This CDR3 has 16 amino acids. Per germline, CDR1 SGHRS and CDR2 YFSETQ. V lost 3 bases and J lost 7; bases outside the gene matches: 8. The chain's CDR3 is CASSSWTGAINSPLHF. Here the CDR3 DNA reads TGCGCCAGCAGCTCTTGGACAGGGGCTATAAATTCACCCCTCCACTTT.

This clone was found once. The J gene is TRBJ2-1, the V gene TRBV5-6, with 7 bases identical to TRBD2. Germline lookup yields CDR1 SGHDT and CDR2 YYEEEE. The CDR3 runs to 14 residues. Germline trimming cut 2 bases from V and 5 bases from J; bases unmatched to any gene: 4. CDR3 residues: CASSLSLADNEQFF. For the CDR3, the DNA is TGTGCCAGCAGCTTATCCCTAGCGGACAATGAGCAGTTCTTC. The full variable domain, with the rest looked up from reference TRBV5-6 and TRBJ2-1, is DAGVTQSPTHLIKTRGQQVTLRCSPKSGHDTVSWYQQALGQGPQFIFQYYEEEERQRGNFPDRFSGHQFPNYSSELNVNALLLGDSALYLCASSLSLADNEQFFGPGTRLTVL.

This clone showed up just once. CDR3 amino acids: CASSQDRSDFYGYTF. DNA of the CDR3: TGCGCCAGCAGCCAAGATCGTAGCGATTTCTATGGCTACACCTTC. The chain has TRBV4-1 and TRBJ1-2; no reliable D call. This CDR3 is built from 15 residues. Germline assignment: CDR1 MGHRA and CDR2 YSYEKL. The germline V and J ends were trimmed by 0 bases and 4 bases, with 12 bases remaining between them.

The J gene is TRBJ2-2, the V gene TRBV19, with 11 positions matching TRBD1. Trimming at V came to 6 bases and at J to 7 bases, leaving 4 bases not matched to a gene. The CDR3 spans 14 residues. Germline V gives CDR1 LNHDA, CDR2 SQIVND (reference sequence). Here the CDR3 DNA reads TGTGCCAGTAGCTGGGACAGGGGGATCGGGGAGCTGTTTTTT. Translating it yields CASSWDRGIGELFF.

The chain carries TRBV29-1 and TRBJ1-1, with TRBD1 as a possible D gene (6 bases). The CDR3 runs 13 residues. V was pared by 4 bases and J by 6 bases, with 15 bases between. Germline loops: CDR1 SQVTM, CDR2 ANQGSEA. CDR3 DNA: TGCAGCGTTGCTCCGGGAGGGGGTGCTGAAGCTTTCTTT. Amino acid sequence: CSVAPGGGAEAFF.

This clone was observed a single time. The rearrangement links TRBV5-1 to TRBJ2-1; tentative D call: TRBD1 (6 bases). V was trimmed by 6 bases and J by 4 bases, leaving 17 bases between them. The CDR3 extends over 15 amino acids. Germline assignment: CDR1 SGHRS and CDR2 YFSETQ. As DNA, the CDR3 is TGCGCCAGCAACACGGTGGGACACTTATACAATGAGCAGTTCTTC. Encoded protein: CASNTVGHLYNEQFF.

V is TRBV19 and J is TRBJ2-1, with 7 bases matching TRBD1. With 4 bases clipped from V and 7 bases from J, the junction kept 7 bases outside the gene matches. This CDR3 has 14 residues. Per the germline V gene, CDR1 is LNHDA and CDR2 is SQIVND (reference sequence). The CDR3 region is CASSNWGQINEQFF. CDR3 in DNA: TGTGCCAGTAGTAATTGGGGACAGATAAATGAGCAGTTCTTC.